This is a list of T cell receptor beta chains from one sample in a study of breast tumors, draining lymph nodes, adjacent tissues. TCRdb passed the multiplex PCR reads through MiXCR, listing each CDR3 protein once. The table shows tens of thousands of distinct CDR3 sequences, with 45% to 60% occurring only once. Material for sequencing was breast tumor tissue. These receptors originate from a female donor with breast cancer. Some clones in this sample may be carry-over from other donors' samples. CDR3s include the opening cysteine and the closing phenylalanine or tryptophan. D genes are given only for firm matches. Not every row has a clone size; where given, it reads once, few, many or a size class.

D gene	clone size	V gene	J gene	CDR3 protein	CDR3 DNA
TRBD1	medium-sized	TRBV5-6	TRBJ2-5	CASSSIDRGLKTQYF	TGTGCCAGCAGCAGCATTGACAGGGGGCTCAAGACCCAGTACTTC
-	many	TRBV4-3	TRBJ2-5	CASSRGSQETQYF	TGCGCCAGCAGCCGGGGTTCCCAAGAGACCCAGTACTTC
-	-	TRBV9	TRBJ2-5	CASSSEAGLTQETQYF	TGTGCCAGCAGCTCGGAGGCGGGCCTCACCCAAGAGACCCAGTACTTC
TRBD1	-	TRBV19	TRBJ1-6	CATTDRGFYSPLHF	TGTGCCACTACAGACAGGGGGTTCTATTCACCCCTCCACTTT
-	many	TRBV18	TRBJ1-3	CASSPAGGGNTIYF	TGTGCCAGCTCACCGGCTGGGGGTGGAAACACCATATATTTT
TRBD1	-	TRBV19	TRBJ1-6	CASSISGTGRSPLHF	TGTGCCAGTAGTATATCCGGGACAGGGAGATCACCCCTCCACTTT
TRBD1	once	TRBV2	TRBJ2-4	CASRGTGWTGNIQYF	TGTGCCAGCAGGGGGACAGGGTGGACTGGAAACATTCAGTACTTC
-	-	TRBV20-1	TRBJ1-6	CSARILGQTDNSPLHF	TGCAGTGCTAGGATTTTAGGACAGACAGATAATTCACCCCTCCACTTT
TRBD2	once	TRBV4-2	TRBJ2-3	CASRPLAGSSTDTQYF	TGTGCCAGCAGACCACTAGCGGGGTCTAGCACAGATACGCAGTATTTT
-	-	TRBV29-1	TRBJ1-3	CSVEEGRSGNTIYF	TGCAGCGTTGAAGAGGGTCGCTCTGGAAACACCATATATTTT
-	many	TRBV20-1	TRBJ2-5	CSARDFGEVYGETQYF	TGCAGTGCTAGAGATTTTGGTGAGGTTTATGGAGAGACCCAGTACTTC
-	many	TRBV30	TRBJ1-4	CAWSVRLARRAEKLFF	TGTGCCTGGAGTGTACGTCTGGCCCGGAGGGCTGAAAAACTGTTTTTT
TRBD2	-	TRBV15	TRBJ2-1	CASSQESGGASYNEQFF	TGTGCCAGCAGCCAAGAAAGCGGGGGGGCCTCCTACAATGAGCAGTTCTTC
TRBD2	many	TRBV2	TRBJ2-3	CASSGGGGDTQYF	TGTGCCAGCAGTGGCGGGGGTGGAGATACGCAGTATTTT
-	many	TRBV5-1	TRBJ2-1	CASRDSLLPNEQFF	TGCGCCAGCAGAGACTCCCTTCTTCCCAATGAGCAGTTCTTC
-	-	TRBV10-2	TRBJ1-2	CASSLDGSYGYTF	TGCGCCAGCAGTTTAGACGGCTCCTATGGCTACACCTTC
TRBD1	-	TRBV20-1	TRBJ2-2	CSASGTGRAGELFF	TGCAGTGCCTCCGGGACAGGGAGGGCCGGGGAGCTGTTTTTT
-	once	TRBV9	TRBJ2-2	CASSVGGMGQINTGEPFF	TGTGCCAGCAGCGTAGGCGGGATGGGACAGATTAACACCGGGGAGCCGTTTTTT
-	-	TRBV29-1	TRBJ2-3	CSVETILSTDTQYF	TGCAGCGTTGAGACTATTTTGAGCACAGATACGCAGTATTTT
TRBD2	-	TRBV7-2	TRBJ2-3	CASSLLTGGLAGGSTDTQYF	TGTGCCAGCAGCTTATTGACAGGGGGACTAGCGGGGGGAAGCACAGATACGCAGTATTTT
-	many	TRBV19	TRBJ2-1	CASSRDRDPGNEQFF	TGTGCCAGTAGTAGGGACCGGGACCCGGGCAATGAGCAGTTCTTC
-	-	TRBV9	TRBJ2-7	CASSPTGQYEQYF	TGTGCCAGCAGTCCAACTGGACAGTACGAGCAGTACTTC
-	few	TRBV2	TRBJ1-2	CASSGSAFYGYTF	TGTGCCAGCAGTGGATCCGCATTCTATGGCTACACCTTC
TRBD1	-	TRBV20-1	TRBJ2-6	CSARGTGYGANVLTF	TGCAGTGCTAGGGGGACAGGGTATGGGGCCAACGTCCTGACTTTC
-	-	TRBV10-3	TRBJ1-4	CAHPEDSSFYICSAGYRDKLFF	-
TRBD2	once	TRBV24-1	TRBJ2-1	CATSEGSGSGNEQFF	TGTGCCACCAGTGAGGGTAGCGGGAGCGGCAATGAGCAGTTCTTC
-	once	TRBV10-3	TRBJ2-7	CAISKGSSYEQYF	TGTGCCATCAGTAAAGGCAGTTCCTACGAGCAGTACTTC
-	-	TRBV20-1	TRBJ2-7	CSARDSAGSYEQYF	TGCAGTGCTAGAGATTCGGCCGGGTCCTACGAGCAGTACTTC
TRBD1	many	TRBV2	TRBJ1-5	CASSPTGGDQPQHF	TGTGCCAGCAGCCCCACAGGGGGAGACCAGCCCCAGCATTTT
TRBD1	few	TRBV7-6	TRBJ1-5	CASSLGQGAHQPQHF	TGTGCCAGCAGCTTAGGACAGGGGGCTCATCAGCCCCAGCATTTT
-	many	TRBV10-3	TRBJ1-5	CAISESGDKPQHF	TGTGCCATCAGTGAGTCGGGGGACAAGCCCCAGCATTTT